The following is a T cell receptor beta chain sequence with its context. As originally analysed: Reference gene primers were amplified, and this amplification served to estimate nucleated cell counts. Clones were read by immunoSEQ multiplex PCR, and TCRdb kept only the in-frame ones, dropping some. V, J and clone size were drawn from that table, and D and trimming were deduced from the DNA. The sample lists roughly 100,000 clones, roughly 87% occurring once. Germline V lookup: CDR1 SGHTA, CDR2 FQGTGA. Deletions cut 3 bases from V and 0 bases from J, with 17 bases between. CDR3 length: 17 amino acids. The data were obtained in a study of blood T cell repertoires in COVID-19. For the study at large: Whether acute or convalescent, the COVID-19 samples came from the United States, Italy and Spain. T cells, B-cell-depleted T cells, or PBMCs supplied cDNA or gDNA.

The chain has TRBV7-3 and TRBJ1-1; a possible D gene is TRBD1 (6 bases). Material for sequencing was peripheral blood. This sequence was found in a human donor in a cohort sampled during active COVID-19. The CDR3 region is CASSLTGPWELNTEAFF. CDR3 nucleotides: TGTGCCAGCAGCTTGACAGGACCTTGGGAACTGAACACTGAAGCTTTCTTT.